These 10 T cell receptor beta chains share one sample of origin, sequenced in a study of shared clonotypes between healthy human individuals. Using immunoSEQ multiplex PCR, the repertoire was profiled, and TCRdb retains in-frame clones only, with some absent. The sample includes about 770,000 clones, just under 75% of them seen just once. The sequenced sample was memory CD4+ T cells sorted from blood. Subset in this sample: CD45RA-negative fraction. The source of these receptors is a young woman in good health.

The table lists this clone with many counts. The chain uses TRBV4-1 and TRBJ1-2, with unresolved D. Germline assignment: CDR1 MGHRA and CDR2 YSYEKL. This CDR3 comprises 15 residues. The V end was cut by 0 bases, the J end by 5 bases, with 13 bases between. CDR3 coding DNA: TGCGCCAGCAGCCAAGATCCTAGGACGGTTTATGGCTACACCTTC. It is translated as CASSQDPRTVYGYTF.

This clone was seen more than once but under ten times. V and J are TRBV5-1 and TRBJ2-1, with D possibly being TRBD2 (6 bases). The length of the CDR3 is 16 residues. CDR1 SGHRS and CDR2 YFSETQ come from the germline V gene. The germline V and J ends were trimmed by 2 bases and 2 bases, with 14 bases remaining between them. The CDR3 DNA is TGCGCCAGCAGCTTCGTAGCGGCCACAGCCTACAATGAGCAGTTCTTC. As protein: CASSFVAATAYNEQFF.

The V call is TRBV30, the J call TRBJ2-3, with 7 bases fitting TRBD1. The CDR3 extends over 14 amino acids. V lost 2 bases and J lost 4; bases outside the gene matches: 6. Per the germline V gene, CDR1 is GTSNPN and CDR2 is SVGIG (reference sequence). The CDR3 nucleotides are TGTGCCTGGAGTAGACAGGGAGCGGCAGATACGCAGTATTTT. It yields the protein CAWSRQGAADTQYF.

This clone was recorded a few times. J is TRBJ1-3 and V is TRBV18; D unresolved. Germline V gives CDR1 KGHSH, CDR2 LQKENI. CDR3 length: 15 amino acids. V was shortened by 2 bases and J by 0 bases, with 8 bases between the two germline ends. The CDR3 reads CASSPGLVSGNTIYF. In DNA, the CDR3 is TGTGCCAGCTCACCAGGACTGGTCTCTGGAAACACCATATATTTT.

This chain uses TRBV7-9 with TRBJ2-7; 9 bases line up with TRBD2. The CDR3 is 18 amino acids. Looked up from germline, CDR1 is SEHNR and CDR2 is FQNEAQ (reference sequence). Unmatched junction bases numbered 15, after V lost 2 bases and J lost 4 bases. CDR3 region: CASSLKLAGYEKPYEQYF. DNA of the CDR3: TGTGCCAGCAGCTTAAAACTAGCGGGTTACGAGAAGCCGTACGAGCAGTACTTC.

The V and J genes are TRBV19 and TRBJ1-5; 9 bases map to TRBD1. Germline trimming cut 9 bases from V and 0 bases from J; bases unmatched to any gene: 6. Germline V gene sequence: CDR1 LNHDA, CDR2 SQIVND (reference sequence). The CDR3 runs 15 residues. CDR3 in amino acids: CASLQGAYSNQPQHF. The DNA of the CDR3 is TGTGCCAGCTTACAGGGGGCCTATAGCAATCAGCCCCAGCATTTT.

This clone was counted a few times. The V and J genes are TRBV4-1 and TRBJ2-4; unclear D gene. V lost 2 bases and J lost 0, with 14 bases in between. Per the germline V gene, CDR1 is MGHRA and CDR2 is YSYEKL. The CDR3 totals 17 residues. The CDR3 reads CASSQSPDELAKNIQYF. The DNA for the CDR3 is TGCGCCAGCAGCCAATCCCCGGACGAACTAGCCAAAAACATTCAGTACTTC.

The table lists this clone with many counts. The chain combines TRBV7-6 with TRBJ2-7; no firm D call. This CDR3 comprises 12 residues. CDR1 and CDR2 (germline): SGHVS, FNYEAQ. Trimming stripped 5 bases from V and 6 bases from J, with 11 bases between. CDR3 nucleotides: TGTGCCAGCAGCGGACCACTTAGCGAGCAGTACTTC. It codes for CASSGPLSEQYF.

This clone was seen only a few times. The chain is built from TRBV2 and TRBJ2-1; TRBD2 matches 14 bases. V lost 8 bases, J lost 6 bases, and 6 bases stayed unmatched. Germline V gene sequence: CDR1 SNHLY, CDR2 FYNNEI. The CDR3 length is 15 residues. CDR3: CASCRLAGGPNEQFF. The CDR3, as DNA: TGTGCCAGCTGTAGACTAGCGGGAGGGCCCAATGAGCAGTTCTTC. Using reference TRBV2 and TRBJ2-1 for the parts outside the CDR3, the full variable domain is EPEVTQTPSHQVTQMGQEVILRCVPISNHLYFYWYRQILGQKVEFLVSFYNNEISEKSEIFDDQFSVERPDGSNFTLKIRSTKLEDSAMYFCASCRLAGGPNEQFFGPGTRLTVL.

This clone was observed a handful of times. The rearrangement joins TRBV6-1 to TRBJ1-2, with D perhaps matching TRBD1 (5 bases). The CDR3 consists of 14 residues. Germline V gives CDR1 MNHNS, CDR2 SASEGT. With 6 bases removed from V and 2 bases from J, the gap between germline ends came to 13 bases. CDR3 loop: CASSDTGANYGYTF. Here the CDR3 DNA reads TGTGCCAGCAGCGACACAGGCGCCAACTATGGCTACACCTTC.